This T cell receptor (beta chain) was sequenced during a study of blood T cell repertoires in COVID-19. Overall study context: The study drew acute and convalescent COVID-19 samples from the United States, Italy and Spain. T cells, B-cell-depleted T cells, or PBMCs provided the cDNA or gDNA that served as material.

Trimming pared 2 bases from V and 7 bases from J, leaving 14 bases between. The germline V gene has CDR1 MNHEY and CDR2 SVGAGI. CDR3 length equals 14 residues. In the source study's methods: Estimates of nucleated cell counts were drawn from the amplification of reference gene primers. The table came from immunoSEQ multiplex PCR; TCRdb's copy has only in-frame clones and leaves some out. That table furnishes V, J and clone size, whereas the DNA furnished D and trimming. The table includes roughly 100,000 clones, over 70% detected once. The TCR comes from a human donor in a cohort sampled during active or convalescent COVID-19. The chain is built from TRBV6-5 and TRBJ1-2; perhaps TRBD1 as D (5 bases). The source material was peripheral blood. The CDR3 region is CASSYRGQLGGYTF. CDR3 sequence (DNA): TGTGCCAGCAGTTACAGGGGCCAATTGGGTGGCTACACCTTC.